Following are 20 T cell receptor beta chains from one sample sequenced in a study of cytomegalovirus exposure and HLA in healthy donors. Primers: 60 Vbeta forward and 13 Jbeta reverse. TCRdb's copy holds only in-frame clones and misses some; the assay was immunoSEQ multiplex PCR. In the table there are about 120,000 clones, around 81% of which are singletons. Specimen: PBMCs. Receptors were obtained from a woman in her thirties in good health and CMV-seronegative.

The rearrangement uses TRBV12-2 and TRBJ1-2; TRBD1 is the table's D call and was not checked against the DNA. TRBV12-2 counts as a pseudogene. This CDR3 has 17 amino acids. CDR3 loop: CASRLASRDKRSYGYTF. Here the CDR3 DNA reads TGTGCAAGTCGCTTAGCATCCCGGGACAAGAGAAGCTATGGCTACACCTTC.

The V call is TRBV10-1, the J call TRBJ1-2; 7 bases align to TRBD1. The CDR3 contains 15 residues. CDR1 is WNHNN and CDR2 is SYGVQD in the germline V gene (reference sequence). The V gene end was trimmed by 3 bases and the J gene end by 6 bases; junction bases not matched to a gene: 10. CDR3 DNA sequence: TGCGCCAGCAGTGATAAGGCAGGGGGAAAAAATGGCTACACCTTC. Translation gives CASSDKAGGKNGYTF.

This chain connects TRBV30 to TRBJ2-5, with D perhaps TRBD2 (5 bases). The CDR3 sequence is 13 residues long. Germline V lookup: CDR1 GTSNPN, CDR2 SVGIG (reference sequence). V was trimmed by 2 bases and J by 7 bases, leaving 14 bases between them. The CDR3 sequence: CAWSRAGSRTQYF. The CDR3 nucleotides read TGTGCCTGGAGTCGGGCGGGTTCCCGGACCCAGTACTTC. Variable domain in full (rest from reference TRBV30 and TRBJ2-5): SQTIHQWPATLVQPVGSPLSLECTVEGTSNPNLYWYRQAAGRGLQLLFYSVGIGQISSEVPQNLSASRPQDRQFILSSKKLLLSDSGFYLCAWSRAGSRTQYFGPGTRLLVL.

The chain carries TRBV19 and TRBJ2-6; TRBD1 aligns across 8 bases. Germline assignment: CDR1 LNHDA and CDR2 SQIVND (reference sequence). The CDR3 extends over 19 amino acids. After removal of 4 bases from V and 0 bases from J, the junction contained 11 bases not matched to a gene. The CDR3 loop is CASSTTRQGPSSGANVLTF. The CDR3 DNA sequence: TGTGCCAGTAGTACGACAAGACAGGGGCCGAGCTCTGGGGCCAACGTCCTGACTTTC.

The CDR3 is CATSRGSGEGSSNQPQHF. In DNA form, the CDR3 reads TGTGCCACCAGCAGAGGTTCGGGGGAAGGTAGCAGCAATCAGCCCCAGCATTTT. J is TRBJ1-5 and V is TRBV15; maybe TRBD1 (5 bases). V was pared by 1 base and J by 1 base, with 17 bases between. The CDR3 covers 18 residues. The germline gives CDR1 LNHNV, CDR2 YYDKDF (reference sequence).

The chain has TRBV4-1 and TRBJ1-2; 9 nucleotides line up with TRBD1. The CDR3 runs 13 residues. The germline V gene encodes CDR1 MGHRA and CDR2 YSYEKL. The junction had 1 base not matched to a gene; V was cut back by 3 bases and J by 5 bases. The CDR3 is CASSQGTGYGYTF. The CDR3, as DNA: TGCGCCAGCAGCCAGGGGACAGGGTATGGCTACACCTTC.

On this clone itself: At one boundary the junction diverges from the germline segment, which might be a read error. The rearrangement uses TRBV7-9 and TRBJ2-7, with 8 bases matching TRBD2. This CDR3 comprises 16 residues. CDR1 SEHNR and CDR2 FQNEAQ come from the germline V gene (reference sequence). The CDR3 DNA reads TGTTCCAGCAGCTCGACACGTCGGGAGGGCCGCTACGAGCAGTACTTC. Residues: CSSSSTRREGRYEQYF.

This clone was observed once. The chain combines TRBV19 with TRBJ1-1, with no clear D. CDR3 length: 11 residues. Germline values: CDR1 LNHDA, CDR2 SQIVND (reference sequence). V shed 11 bases and J shed 0 bases, with 7 bases lying between them. The CDR3 nucleotides are TGTGCCTCCAATTTGAACACTGAAGCTTTCTTT. It encodes CASNLNTEAFF.

V gene TRBV28 combines with J gene TRBJ2-3, with 7 bases that match TRBD1. The CDR3 spans 19 residues. V lost 3 bases and J lost 0; bases outside the gene matches: 15. The germline V gene encodes CDR1 MDHEN and CDR2 SYDVKM. In DNA form, the CDR3 reads TGTGCCAGCAGTTTGGGACAGCACACAAGGGCCTCTAGCACAGATACGCAGTATTTT. Its protein is CASSLGQHTRASSTDTQYF. Combining the CDR3 with reference TRBV28 and TRBJ2-3 gives the whole variable domain DVKVTQSSRYLVKRTGEKVFLECVQDMDHENMFWYRQDPGLGLRLIYFSYDVKMKEKGDIPEGYSVSREKKERFSLILESASTNQTSMYLCASSLGQHTRASSTDTQYFGPGTRLTVL.

The chain has TRBV2 and TRBJ2-7, with 10 nucleotides matching TRBD1. Per germline, CDR1 SNHLY and CDR2 FYNNEI. J was trimmed by 5 bases and V by 8 bases; bases with no gene match: 9. The CDR3 length is 14 residues. CDR3 nucleotide sequence: TGTGCCAGCGGGACGGGACAGGGGAGGCACGAGCAGTACTTC. This translates into CASGTGQGRHEQYF.

This chain joins TRBV5-4 and TRBJ2-1; the match to TRBD2 covers 15 bases. The CDR3 runs to 15 residues. The J segment lost 7 bases and the V segment lost 3 bases, leaving 2 bases of the junction unmatched. Germline values: CDR1 SGHNT, CDR2 YYREEE (reference sequence). Written as DNA, the CDR3 is TGTGCCAGCAGCTCGGGACTAGCGGGAGGTAATGAGCAGTTCTTC. It codes for CASSSGLAGGNEQFF.

The V call is TRBV18, the J call TRBJ2-7, with 8 bases lining up with TRBD1. V lost 6 bases, J lost 3 bases, and 4 bases stayed unmatched. The CDR3 sequence is 13 residues long. In germline, CDR1 is KGHSH, CDR2 LQKENI. The CDR3 DNA sequence: TGTGCCAGCTCGCAGGGACAGGACTACGAGCAGTACTTC. Its protein product is CASSQGQDYEQYF.

The chain uses TRBV7-2 and TRBJ2-3; D gene uncertain. The CDR3 totals 16 residues. Germline V CDR1 and CDR2: SGHTA, FQGNSA. V lost 5 bases and J lost 2, with 17 bases in between. CDR3 DNA: TGTGCCAGCAGCCTCGAAGGAAGCGAACTCACAGATACGCAGTATTTT. It codes for CASSLEGSELTDTQYF.

The chain links TRBV5-1 to TRBJ2-2; D gene uncertain. CDR3 length: 15 residues. The germline V gene has CDR1 SGHRS and CDR2 YFSETQ. Trimming removed 7 bases at V and 2 bases at J, with 15 bases between. CDR3 residues: CASRYSSVNTGELFF. DNA of the CDR3: TGCGCCAGCCGATACAGCTCCGTCAACACCGGGGAGCTGTTTTTT.

This chain uses TRBV19 with TRBJ2-3, with TRBD2 as a possible D gene (6 bases). The CDR3 has 15 amino acids. V lost 4 bases and J lost 6, with 17 bases in between. In germline, CDR1 is LNHDA, CDR2 SQIVND (reference sequence). The CDR3 loop reads CASSKRASEGDTQYF. CDR3 DNA sequence: TGTGCCAGTAGTAAAAGGGCGTCGGAGGGGGATACGCAGTATTTT.

About this clone itself: Compared with germline, one end of the junction differs, possibly owing to a read error. V is TRBV20-1 and J is TRBJ2-7, with D hard to call. CDR1 and CDR2 from the germline V gene are DFQATT and SNEGSKA (reference sequence). The CDR3 spans 11 residues. For the CDR3, the DNA is TGCAGTGCGAGAGACGGCTACGAGCAGTACTTC. Protein: CSARDGYEQYF.

The chain uses TRBV27 and TRBJ1-1; 7 bases are shared with TRBD1. The V and J ends lost 4 bases and 4 bases, in that order; junction bases with no gene match: 6. Germline V CDR1 and CDR2: MNHEY, SMNVEV (reference sequence). The CDR3 runs to 14 residues. CDR3 sequence (DNA): TGTGCCAGCAGTTCCGAGACAGGGTTCACTGAAGCTTTCTTT. It translates to CASSSETGFTEAFF.

The chain recombines TRBV5-1 with TRBJ2-7; 7 bases match TRBD2. Germline CDR1 reads SGHRS; CDR2 reads YFSETQ. The CDR3 loop spans 14 amino acids. J lost 6 bases, V lost 2 bases, and 8 bases had no gene match. The chain's CDR3 is CASSFTGTTLEQYF. In DNA form, the CDR3 reads TGCGCCAGCAGCTTTACCGGGACTACCCTCGAGCAGTACTTC. The full variable domain, completed using reference TRBV5-1 and TRBJ2-7, is KAGVTQTPRYLIKTRGQQVTLSCSPISGHRSVSWYQQTPGQGLQFLFEYFSETQRNKGNFPGRFSGRQFSNSRSEMNVSTLELGDSALYLCASSFTGTTLEQYFGPGTRLTVT.

With respect to this clone: One end of the junction does not line up with germline, which may come from a read error. The genes are TRBV7-9 and TRBJ1-1, with a tentative D call TRBD1 (6 bases). Germline CDR1 and CDR2: SEHNR and FQNEAQ (reference sequence). The CDR3 is 15 amino acids. The CDR3 DNA sequence: TGTTCCAGCAGCCTCTTACAGGGCTTGAACACTGAAGCTTTCTTT. Its translation: CSSSLLQGLNTEAFF. The variable domain in full, with the rest retrieved from reference TRBV7-9 and TRBJ1-1, is DTGVSQNPRHKITKRGQNVTFRCDPISEHNRLYWYRQTLGQGPEFLTYFQNEAQLEKSRLLSDRFSAERPKGSFSTLEIQRTEQGDSAMYLCSSSLLQGLNTEAFFGQGTRLTVV.

The chain couples TRBV7-9 to TRBJ2-7, with a possible D match to TRBD2 (5 bases). Germline CDR1 SEHNR, CDR2 FQNEAQ (reference sequence). Trimming left V 1 base short and J 5 bases short, with 9 bases between. The length of the CDR3 is 13 residues. The CDR3 DNA is TGTGCCAGCAGCTTAGTTGGAGGCAACGAGCAGTACTTC. It yields the protein CASSLVGGNEQYF.